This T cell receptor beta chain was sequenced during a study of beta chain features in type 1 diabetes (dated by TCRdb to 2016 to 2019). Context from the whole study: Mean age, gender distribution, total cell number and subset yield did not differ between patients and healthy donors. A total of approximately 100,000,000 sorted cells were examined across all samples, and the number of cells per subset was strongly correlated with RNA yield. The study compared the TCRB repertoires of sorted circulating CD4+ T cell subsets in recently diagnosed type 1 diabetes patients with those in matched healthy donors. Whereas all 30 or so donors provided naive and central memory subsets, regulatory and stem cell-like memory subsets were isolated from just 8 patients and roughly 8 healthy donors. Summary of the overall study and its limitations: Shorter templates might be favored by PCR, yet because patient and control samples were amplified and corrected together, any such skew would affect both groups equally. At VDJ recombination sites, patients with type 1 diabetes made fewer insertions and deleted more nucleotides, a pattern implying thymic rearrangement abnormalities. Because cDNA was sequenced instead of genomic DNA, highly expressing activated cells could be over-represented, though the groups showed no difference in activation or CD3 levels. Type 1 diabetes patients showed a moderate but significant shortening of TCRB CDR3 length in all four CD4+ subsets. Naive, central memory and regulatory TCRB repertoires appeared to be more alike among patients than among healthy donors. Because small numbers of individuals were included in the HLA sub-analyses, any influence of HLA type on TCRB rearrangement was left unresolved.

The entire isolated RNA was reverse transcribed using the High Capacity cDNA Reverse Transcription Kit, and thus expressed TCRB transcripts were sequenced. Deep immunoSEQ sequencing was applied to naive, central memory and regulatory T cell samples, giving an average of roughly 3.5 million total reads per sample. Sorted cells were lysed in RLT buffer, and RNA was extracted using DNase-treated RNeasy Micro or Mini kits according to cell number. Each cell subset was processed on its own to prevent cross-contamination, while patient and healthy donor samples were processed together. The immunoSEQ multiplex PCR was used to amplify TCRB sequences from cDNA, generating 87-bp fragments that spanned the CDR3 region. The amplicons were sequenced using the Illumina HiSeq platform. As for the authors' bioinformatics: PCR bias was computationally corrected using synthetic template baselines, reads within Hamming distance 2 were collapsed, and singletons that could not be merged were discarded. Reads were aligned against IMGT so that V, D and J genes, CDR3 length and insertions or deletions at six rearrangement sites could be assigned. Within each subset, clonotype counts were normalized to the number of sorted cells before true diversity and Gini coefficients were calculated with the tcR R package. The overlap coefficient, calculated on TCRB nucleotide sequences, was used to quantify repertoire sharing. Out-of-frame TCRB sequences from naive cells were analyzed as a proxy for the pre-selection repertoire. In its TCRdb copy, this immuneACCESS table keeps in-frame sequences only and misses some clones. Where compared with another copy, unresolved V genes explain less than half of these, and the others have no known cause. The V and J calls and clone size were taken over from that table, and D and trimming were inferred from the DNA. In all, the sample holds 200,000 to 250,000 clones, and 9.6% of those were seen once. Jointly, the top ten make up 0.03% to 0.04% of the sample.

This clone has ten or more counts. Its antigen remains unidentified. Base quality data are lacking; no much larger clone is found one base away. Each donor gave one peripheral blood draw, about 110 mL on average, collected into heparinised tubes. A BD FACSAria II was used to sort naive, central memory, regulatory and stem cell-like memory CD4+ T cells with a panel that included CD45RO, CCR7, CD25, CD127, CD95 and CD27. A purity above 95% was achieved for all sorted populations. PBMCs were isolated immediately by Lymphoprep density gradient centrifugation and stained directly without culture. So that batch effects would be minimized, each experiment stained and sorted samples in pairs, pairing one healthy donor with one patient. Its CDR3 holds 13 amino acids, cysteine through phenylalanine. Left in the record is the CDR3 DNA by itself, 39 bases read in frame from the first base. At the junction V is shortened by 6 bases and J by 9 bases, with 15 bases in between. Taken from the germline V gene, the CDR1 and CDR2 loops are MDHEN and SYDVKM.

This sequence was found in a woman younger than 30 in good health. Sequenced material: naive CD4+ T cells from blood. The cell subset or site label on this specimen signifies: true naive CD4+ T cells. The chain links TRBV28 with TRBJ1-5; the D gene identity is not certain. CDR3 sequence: CASSSPGSRPQHF. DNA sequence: TGTGCCAGCAGCTCTCCGGGGTCAAGGCCCCAGCATTTT.